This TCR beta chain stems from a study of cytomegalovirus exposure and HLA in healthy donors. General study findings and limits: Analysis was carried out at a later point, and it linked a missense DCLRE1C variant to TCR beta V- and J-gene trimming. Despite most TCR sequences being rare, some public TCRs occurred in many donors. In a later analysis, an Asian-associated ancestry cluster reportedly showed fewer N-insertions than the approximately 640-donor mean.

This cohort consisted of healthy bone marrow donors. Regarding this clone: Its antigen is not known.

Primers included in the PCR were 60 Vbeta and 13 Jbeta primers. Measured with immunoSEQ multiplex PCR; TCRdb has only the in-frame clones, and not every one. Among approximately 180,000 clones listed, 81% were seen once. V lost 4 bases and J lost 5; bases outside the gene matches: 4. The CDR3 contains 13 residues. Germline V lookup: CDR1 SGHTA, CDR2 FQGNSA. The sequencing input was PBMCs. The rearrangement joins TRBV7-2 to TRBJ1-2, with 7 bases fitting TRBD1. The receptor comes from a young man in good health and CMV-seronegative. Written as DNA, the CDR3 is TGTGCCAGCAGCTCACAGGGGACTTATGGCTACACCTTC. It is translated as CASSSQGTYGYTF.